This T cell receptor beta chain was found in a study of T cells expressing NK-cell markers. About the study: Investigators obtained TCR beta repertoires from sorted CD3+CD56+NKG2C+, CD3+CD56+NKG2C- and CD3+CD56-NKG2C+ T cells.

Details on this clonotype: What it binds is unknown.

General study points: NKG2C+ dominant clonotype frequencies in six or seven donors were roughly 1.0-8% of CD8+ T cells. The study left the HCMV specificity of expanded NKG2C+ T cell clones unresolved.

The authors made TCR beta cDNA libraries by 5'RACE template switching. This switching added a universal primer site and UMIs. TCRdb processed the 5' RACE reads again and assigns one entry to each CDR3 protein, with no DNA. Its clone listing holds roughly 300,000 distinct CDR3 sequences. This clonotype was sampled from a woman aged 18-70 years in good health. Sequencing input: blood T cells: a sorted CD56 or NKG2C T cell subset, CD4+ or CD8+ T cells, or bulk PBMC T cells (not recorded which).

The CDR3 is CASSSTGVPETQYF. The chain links TRBV11-2 to TRBJ2-5. The CDR3 has 14 residues. The germline V gene has CDR1 SGHAT and CDR2 FQNNGV.